A selection of T cell receptor beta chains follows, all from one sample in a study of radiotherapy plus CTLA-4 blockade in lung cancer. Here immunoSEQ multiplex PCR was the method, and the copy in TCRdb shows in-frame clones only, minus some. The data show roughly 57,000 clones, roughly four fifths seen once. Sequenced here: peripheral blood, sampled from a patient treated with radiotherapy plus ipilimumab. The receptors come from a human donor with non-small cell lung cancer whose response to radiotherapy plus ipilimumab could not be evaluated. CDR3s include the opening cysteine and the closing phenylalanine or tryptophan. A D gene is named only where the DNA matches it firmly. Size is omitted from some rows. Given values are once, few, many or a class for expanded clones.

cdr3_length | j_call | v_call | clone_size | d_call | cdr3_nt | cdr3_aa
14 | TRBJ2-1 | TRBV5-1 | NA | NA | TGCGCCAGCAGACCGTTGGTAGGGGGTCATGAGCAGTTCTTC | CASRPLVGGHEQFF
13 | TRBJ1-2 | TRBV6-5 | NA | TRBD1 | TGTGCCAGCACCAACGACAGGGGGCATGGCTACACCTTC | CASTNDRGHGYTF
13 | TRBJ2-1 | TRBV7-2 | NA | NA | TGTGCCAGCAGCTTACCAGGGGTGAATGAGCAGTTCTTC | CASSLPGVNEQFF
15 | TRBJ1-1 | TRBV5-8 | NA | TRBD1 | TGTGCCAGCAGCTTGGGTCGGACAGGTGGGGGTGAAGCTTTCTTT | CASSLGRTGGGEAFF
15 | TRBJ1-2 | TRBV5-1 | NA | TRBD1 | TGCGCCAGCAGCTTGACGACAGGGGGCGCCTATGGCTACACCTTC | CASSLTTGGAYGYTF
16 | TRBJ1-1 | TRBV19 | NA | NA | TGTGCCAGTAGTATAGATCTAGGGGCCGTGAACACTGAAGCTTTCTTT | CASSIDLGAVNTEAFF
15 | TRBJ2-7 | TRBV7-2 | NA | NA | TGTGCCAGCAGCTTAGAGCTAGCCGGATCCTACGAGCAGTACTTC | CASSLELAGSYEQYF
14 | TRBJ1-5 | TRBV2 | NA | NA | TGTGCCAGCTCCGACGGGAGGGGTATTCAGCCCCAGCATTTT | CASSDGRGIQPQHF
17 | TRBJ2-1 | TRBV4-1 | NA | TRBD2 | TGCGCCAGCAGCCAAGGTCGAGCTAGCGGGAGTTACAATGAGCAGTTCTTC | CASSQGRASGSYNEQFF
15 | TRBJ2-7 | TRBV28 | NA | TRBD1 | TGTGCCAGCAGTTTTAGAGGGACAGCCGCCTACGAGCAGTACTTC | CASSFRGTAAYEQYF
14 | TRBJ1-3 | TRBV5-6 | few | TRBD1 | TGTGCCAGCAGCCTCAGGGGGGCTGGAAACACCATATATTTT | CASSLRGAGNTIYF
15 | TRBJ2-5 | TRBV6-5 | NA | TRBD2 | TGTGCCAGCGCCCCGTCGGGGGGGTTAGGAGAGACCCAGTACTTC | CASAPSGGLGETQYF
19 | TRBJ1-5 | TRBV7-2 | NA | NA | TGTGCCAGCAGCTTAGTGGCCAGGGGTGGTTTTGAGGGCAATCAGCCCCAGCATTTT | CASSLVARGGFEGNQPQHF
11 | TRBJ2-5 | TRBV28 | NA | NA | TGTGCCAGCAGTTTCCTAGAGACCCAGTACTTC | CASSFLETQYF
14 | TRBJ1-4 | TRBV4-3 | NA | NA | TGCGCCAGCAGCCATCTCCTCGAGGGTGAAAAACTGTTTTTT | CASSHLLEGEKLFF
14 | TRBJ2-7 | TRBV27 | NA | TRBD2 | TGTGCCAGCAGTTTCCACGACAGCGGGAACGAGCAGTACTTC | CASSFHDSGNEQYF
16 | TRBJ2-1 | TRBV9 | NA | TRBD2 | TGTGCCAGCAGCCCCCGACTAGCGGATACCTACAATGAGCAGTTCTTC | CASSPRLADTYNEQFF
16 | TRBJ2-2 | TRBV5-4 | NA | TRBD2 | TGTGCCAGCAGCTTGCGTAACGGGGGGGCCATCGGGGAGCTGTTTTTT | CASSLRNGGAIGELFF
16 | TRBJ1-1 | TRBV5-1 | NA | TRBD1 | TGCGCCAGCAGCTTTATCTCCGGACAGGGAGGGACTGAAGCTTTCTTT | CASSFISGQGGTEAFF
14 | TRBJ1-3 | TRBV6-5 | NA | TRBD1 | TGTGCCAGCAGTTACGGGGACAGGGAGGACACCATATATTTT | CASSYGDREDTIYF
15 | TRBJ2-1 | TRBV9 | NA | TRBD1 | TGTGCCAGCAGCATCCGGGACAGGGGCGGGGATGAGCAGTTCTTC | CASSIRDRGGDEQFF
12 | TRBJ2-3 | TRBV7-2 | NA | NA | TGTGCCAGCACCCTACTCACAGATACGCAGTATTTT | CASTLLTDTQYF
12 | TRBJ2-1 | TRBV28 | NA | NA | TGTGCCAGCAGTTTATGGGGCTATGAGCAGTTCTTC | CASSLWGYEQFF
13 | TRBJ1-2 | TRBV15 | once | NA | TGTGCCACCAGAACAGGGAATAACTATGGCTACACCTTC | CATRTGNNYGYTF
13 | TRBJ2-2 | TRBV4-3 | NA | NA | TGCGCCAGCAGCCACGGGGGGCAAGGGGAGCTGTTTTTT | CASSHGGQGELFF
14 | TRBJ2-7 | TRBV7-2 | NA | NA | TGTGCCAGCAGCCAAAGGACAGCGTACTACGAGCAGTACTTC | CASSQRTAYYEQYF
17 | TRBJ2-3 | TRBV7-6 | NA | NA | TGTGCCAGCAGCTTACGTCGTTGGGCAGGGCCCACAGATACGCAGTATTTT | CASSLRRWAGPTDTQYF
14 | TRBJ2-7 | TRBV18 | NA | TRBD2 | TGTGCCAGCTCACCGGGGACTAGCGAGGCCGAGCAGTACTTC | CASSPGTSEAEQYF
18 | TRBJ2-7 | TRBV28 | NA | TRBD1 | TGTGCCAGCAGGTCGACAGGGTTATGGGTCCAGAGATCCTACGAGCAGTACTTC | CASRSTGLWVQRSYEQYF
12 | TRBJ1-1 | TRBV19 | NA | NA | TGTGCCAGTACCACAGGGAACACTGAAGCTTTCTTT | CASTTGNTEAFF
14 | TRBJ1-1 | TRBV30 | NA | NA | TGTGCCTGGAGTGTACTCAGGGGCGGCACTGAAGCTTTCTTT | CAWSVLRGGTEAFF
13 | TRBJ2-5 | TRBV5-1 | NA | NA | TGCGCCAGCAGCTTGATACCAGAAGAGACCCAGTACTTC | CASSLIPEETQYF
15 | TRBJ2-5 | TRBV15 | NA | TRBD1 | TGTGCCACCAGCAGAGTTCCAGGGGGCGCGGAGACCCAGTACTTC | CATSRVPGGAETQYF
13 | TRBJ1-1 | TRBV5-1 | NA | NA | TGCGCCAGCAGCTTGAAGCTGAACACTGAAGCTTTCTTT | CASSLKLNTEAFF
15 | TRBJ2-1 | TRBV5-7 | NA | NA | TGTGCCAGCAGCTTGGGCCCGGGAGTCCTCAATGAGCAGTTCTTC | CASSLGPGVLNEQFF
13 | TRBJ2-1 | TRBV6-6 | NA | TRBD2 | TGTGCCAGCAGTAGACTCGGGAGGGATGAGCAGTTCTTC | CASSRLGRDEQFF
11 | TRBJ2-2 | TRBV2 | NA | NA | TGTGCCAGCAGAGGGAGGGGGGAGCTGTTTTTT | CASRGRGELFF
14 | TRBJ2-5 | TRBV7-2 | NA | TRBD1 | TGTGCCAGCAACAGGGGGGAATGGGGGGAGACCCAGTACTTC | CASNRGEWGETQYF
16 | TRBJ2-2 | TRBV5-5 | once | TRBD1 | TGTGCCAGCAGCTTGTTGCAGGGGGCAGGCACCGGGGAGCTGTTTTTT | CASSLLQGAGTGELFF
14 | TRBJ2-7 | TRBV28 | NA | TRBD1 | TGTGCCAGCAGGTCCGGGACAGGGACCTACGAGCAGTACTTC | CASRSGTGTYEQYF
11 | TRBJ1-1 | TRBV2 | NA | NA | TGTGCCAGCAGGACTCTCTCGAGGGCTTTCTTT | CASRTLSRAFF
14 | TRBJ2-3 | TRBV11-2 | NA | NA | TGTGCCAGCAGCCCGACTAGAGTCTGGGGTACGCAGTATTTT | CASSPTRVWGTQYF
13 | TRBJ1-1 | TRBV10-1 | NA | NA | TGCGCCAGCAGAGAACGGGAGAACACTGAAGCTTTCTTT | CASRERENTEAFF
12 | TRBJ1-2 | TRBV2 | NA | TRBD1 | TGTGCCGGCTACAGGGGGCAGAGTGGCTACACCTTC | CAGYRGQSGYTF
17 | TRBJ1-5 | TRBV7-9 | NA | TRBD1 | TGTGCCAGCAGCCCCGGGACAGGGGGCGCCGGCAATCAGCCCCAGCATTTT | CASSPGTGGAGNQPQHF
13 | TRBJ1-1 | TRBV6-1 | few | TRBD1 | TGTGCCAGCAACGGACAGGGAAGAACTGAAGCTTTCTTT | CASNGQGRTEAFF
16 | TRBJ2-2 | TRBV29-1 | once | TRBD1 | TGCAGCGTTGCAGGGACAGGGGGGACGTACGCCGGGGAGCTGTTTTTT | CSVAGTGGTYAGELFF
14 | TRBJ1-4 | TRBV6-1 | NA | TRBD1 | TGTGCCAGCAGAACAGGGGGCGCGGGTGAAAAACTGTTTTTT | CASRTGGAGEKLFF
11 | TRBJ2-7 | TRBV5-4 | NA | NA | TGTGCCAGCAGCTTTTCGAGCGAGCAGTACTTC | CASSFSSEQYF
13 | TRBJ2-5 | TRBV11-2 | NA | NA | TGTGCCAGCAGCTTGGGACTCCAAGAGACCCAGTACTTC | CASSLGLQETQYF
12 | TRBJ2-2 | TRBV28 | NA | NA | TGTGCCAGCAACAGACCCACCGGGGAGCTGTTTTTT | CASNRPTGELFF
14 | TRBJ1-2 | TRBV5-1 | NA | TRBD1 | TGCGCCAGCAGCGGGGGACAGGGGAAATATGGCTACACCTTC | CASSGGQGKYGYTF
14 | TRBJ2-1 | TRBV5-5 | NA | TRBD2 | TGTGCCAGCAGCCCGCTTCCCTCTACTAGCGCTCCGTTCTTC | CASSPLPSTSAPFF
13 | TRBJ2-7 | TRBV6-5 | NA | NA | TGTGCCAGCAGTGCCAGAGGCGCCTACGAGCAGTACTTC | CASSARGAYEQYF
14 | TRBJ2-3 | TRBV5-6 | NA | TRBD1 | TGTGCCAGCAGCTTTACAGGGGGCGCAGATACGCAGTATTTT | CASSFTGGADTQYF
16 | TRBJ2-3 | TRBV9 | NA | TRBD2 | TGTGCCAGCAGCTCCCGCCCGAGTAGCGGGACAGATACGCAGTATTTT | CASSSRPSSGTDTQYF
15 | TRBJ1-5 | TRBV19 | few | TRBD1 | TGTGCCAGTGGCCCGGGACAGTGGGGCAATCAGCCCCAGCATTTT | CASGPGQWGNQPQHF
13 | TRBJ1-1 | TRBV6-1 | few | TRBD1 | TGTGCCAGCAGTGAAAGTCCGGCAGGGGGAGCTTTCTTT | CASSESPAGGAFF
15 | TRBJ1-1 | TRBV5-6 | NA | NA | TGTGCCAGCAGCTTGTTCGACAGGCCCCTCACTGAAGCTTTCTTT | CASSLFDRPLTEAFF